This is a list of T cell receptor beta chains from one sample in a study of blood T cell repertoires in COVID-19. Assay used: immunoSEQ multiplex PCR; TCRdb lists only in-frame clones, some missing. The sample carries approximately 270,000 clones, roughly 85% recorded once. The sequencing input was peripheral blood. The origin of the receptors is a man between 18 and 29 years old with active or convalescent COVID-19. Each CDR3 is given with its conserved first and last residue. D genes are given only for firm matches. A clone size is listed for some rows: how often the clone was seen (once, few, many), or a class if it is expanded.

D gene	clone size	V gene	J gene	CDR3 DNA	CDR3 protein
TRBD2	-	TRBV4-2	TRBJ2-7	TGTGCCAGCAGTCTAGCGGGAGGTACCGGGAACGAGCAGTACTTC	CASSLAGGTGNEQYF
-	-	TRBV11-2	TRBJ1-1	TGTGCCAGCAGCTTAGCCCCCACAGGGTGGTTGGCTGAAGCTTTCTTT	CASSLAPTGWLAEAFF
-	few	TRBV28	TRBJ2-7	TGTGCCACCCTCACCCCGGGCGAGCAGTACTTC	CATLTPGEQYF
-	once	TRBV10-2	TRBJ1-4	TGCGCCAGCAGTGAGTCGGGAGGCCTTGGTGAAAAACTGTTTTTT	CASSESGGLGEKLFF
-	-	TRBV7-2	TRBJ1-5	TGTGCCAGCAGCCCAGGAGGGGGGGGCAATCAGCCCCAGCATTTT	CASSPGGGGNQPQHF
TRBD1	-	TRBV7-3	TRBJ1-6	TGTGCCAGCAGCTTAAAGCCGCTGGGACAGGGAAATTCACCCCTCCACTTT	CASSLKPLGQGNSPLHF
-	-	TRBV7-3	TRBJ2-3	TGTGCCAGCAGCTTAAGAGGATTAGCAGGCACAGATACGCAGTATTTT	CASSLRGLAGTDTQYF
TRBD2	-	TRBV11-2	TRBJ2-2	TGTGCCAGCAGCCCCCGTCAGGGACTAGTGAACACCGGGGAGCTGTTTTTT	CASSPRQGLVNTGELFF
-	once	TRBV5-1	TRBJ1-4	TGCGCCAGCCACAGGCTTCCAGGGTCTGAGGAAAAACTGTTTTTT	CASHRLPGSEEKLFF
TRBD1	few	TRBV18	TRBJ1-2	TGTGCCAGCTCACCCTTATCCGCGAGACAGGGGATGCCCTATGGCTACACCTTC	CASSPLSARQGMPYGYTF
-	few	TRBV28	TRBJ2-7	TGTGCCAGCAGGTCCCCGTCGGACGGGACCTACGAGCAGTACTTC	CASRSPSDGTYEQYF
-	-	TRBV5-8	TRBJ1-6	TGTGCCAGCAGCCTATACTCCGGGACAAATTATAATTCACCCCTCCACTTT	CASSLYSGTNYNSPLHF
TRBD2	few	TRBV7-2	TRBJ2-3	TGTGCCAGCAGCCCGCCGACTAGCGGGGGACACACAGATACGCAGTATTTT	CASSPPTSGGHTDTQYF
TRBD1	few	TRBV28	TRBJ2-3	TGTGCCAGCAGCATAGGGGGCCGAAACACAGATACGCAGTATTTT	CASSIGGRNTDTQYF
TRBD1	-	TRBV9	TRBJ2-3	TGTGCCAGCAGCGTAGAGGGGGCCCAGGGGCGCACAGATACGCAGTATTTT	CASSVEGAQGRTDTQYF
-	-	TRBV9	TRBJ2-1	TGTGCCAGCAGCGTATACGGGTCCTACAATGAGCAGTTCTTC	CASSVYGSYNEQFF
-	-	TRBV5-1	TRBJ1-2	TGCGCCAGCAGCTTACGGGGGTTGAACTATGGCTACACCTTC	CASSLRGLNYGYTF
TRBD2	-	TRBV5-1	TRBJ2-1	TGCGCCAGCAGCTGGGGAGGACTAGCGGGAGTTGCTGAGCAGTTCTTC	CASSWGGLAGVAEQFF
TRBD1	-	TRBV7-9	TRBJ2-7	TGTGCCAGCAGCGATACCGGGACAGGCGTCTACGAGCAGTACTTC	CASSDTGTGVYEQYF
-	-	TRBV2	TRBJ1-1	TGTGCCAGCAGTCCACAGGGTCGGGGCTCTGAAGCTTTCTTT	CASSPQGRGSEAFF
-	-	TRBV6-5	TRBJ1-5	TGTGCCAGCACCTCACGTTCAGGGAACTATCAGCCCCAGCATTTT	CASTSRSGNYQPQHF
-	-	TRBV12-5	TRBJ1-6	TGTGCTAGTGGTTTAGATGGCCCCAGCTCCTATAATTCACCCCTCCACTTT	CASGLDGPSSYNSPLHF
TRBD1	-	TRBV7-2	TRBJ1-2	TGTGCCAGCAGTATCAGGGGGGCTCGGGGCTACACCTTC	CASSIRGARGYTF
-	-	TRBV5-1	TRBJ2-1	TGCGCCAGCAGCTACGGGACTTATGCAAACTACAATGAGCAGTTCTTC	CASSYGTYANYNEQFF
-	-	TRBV7-3	TRBJ2-3	TGTGCCAGCAGCTACCGACAGCGCACAGATACGCAGTATTTT	CASSYRQRTDTQYF
TRBD2	once	TRBV7-2	TRBJ2-7	TGTGCCAGCAGCTTAGAACTAGCGGGAGGGAGTTCCTACGAGCAGTACTTC	CASSLELAGGSSYEQYF
-	-	TRBV7-8	TRBJ1-1	TGTGCCAGCAGCTTAGCAGCAGGGCAAACTGAAGCTTTCTTT	CASSLAAGQTEAFF
TRBD2	-	TRBV11-2	TRBJ2-3	TGTGCCAGCAGCCTGGGACTAGCGGGAGGTGTGGATACGCAGTATTTT	CASSLGLAGGVDTQYF
TRBD2	-	TRBV5-1	TRBJ2-5	TGCGCCAGCTCCCGGCGGCTAGCGGGAAAACAAGAGACCCAGTACTTC	CASSRRLAGKQETQYF
-	-	TRBV14	TRBJ2-1	TGTGCCAGCAGCCAAGATTTCGTCGAGCAGTTCTTC	CASSQDFVEQFF
-	few	TRBV5-8	TRBJ1-5	TGTGCCAGCAGCCATGGGAGGAGTCCCAGGCCCCAGCATTTT	CASSHGRSPRPQHF
-	-	TRBV5-1	TRBJ1-5	TGCGCCAGCAGCTCGGACAGTCCCAATCAGCCCCAGCATTTT	CASSSDSPNQPQHF
TRBD1	once	TRBV27	TRBJ1-2	TGTGCCAGCAGTCACGGACAGGGGTGGACCTTC	CASSHGQGWTF
-	-	TRBV6-5	TRBJ2-1	TGTGCCAGCAGTTTGTTGGCACCGACCTACAATGAGCAGTTCTTC	CASSLLAPTYNEQFF
TRBD2	once	TRBV5-8	TRBJ2-5	TGTGCCAGCAGCTTGGTAGCGGGGTTGGAGACCCAGTACTTC	CASSLVAGLETQYF
-	-	TRBV3-1/TRBV3-2	TRBJ1-1	TGTGCCAGCAGCCTCGGACGGACAGTTCCGATGAACACTGAAGCTTTCTTT	CASSLGRTVPMNTEAFF
TRBD1	-	TRBV29-1	TRBJ2-7	TGCAGCGTGGGGGGACAGGGGGCGACCTACGAGCAGTACTTC	CSVGGQGATYEQYF
TRBD1	-	TRBV5-4	TRBJ2-2	TGTGCCAGCGGGGACAGGGCGTTTAACACCGGGGAGCTGTTTTTT	CASGDRAFNTGELFF
-	once	TRBV19	TRBJ1-2	TGTGCCAGTAGTATAATCCTAGGCAACTATGGCTACACCTTC	CASSIILGNYGYTF
-	-	TRBV27	TRBJ1-1	TGTGCCAGCAGTTGGGGCAGGGGAGACACTGAAGCTTTCTTT	CASSWGRGDTEAFF
-	-	TRBV7-2	TRBJ1-5	TGTGCCAGCGGTCCAACAGGGAGTGTATCTCAGCCCCAGCATTTT	CASGPTGSVSQPQHF